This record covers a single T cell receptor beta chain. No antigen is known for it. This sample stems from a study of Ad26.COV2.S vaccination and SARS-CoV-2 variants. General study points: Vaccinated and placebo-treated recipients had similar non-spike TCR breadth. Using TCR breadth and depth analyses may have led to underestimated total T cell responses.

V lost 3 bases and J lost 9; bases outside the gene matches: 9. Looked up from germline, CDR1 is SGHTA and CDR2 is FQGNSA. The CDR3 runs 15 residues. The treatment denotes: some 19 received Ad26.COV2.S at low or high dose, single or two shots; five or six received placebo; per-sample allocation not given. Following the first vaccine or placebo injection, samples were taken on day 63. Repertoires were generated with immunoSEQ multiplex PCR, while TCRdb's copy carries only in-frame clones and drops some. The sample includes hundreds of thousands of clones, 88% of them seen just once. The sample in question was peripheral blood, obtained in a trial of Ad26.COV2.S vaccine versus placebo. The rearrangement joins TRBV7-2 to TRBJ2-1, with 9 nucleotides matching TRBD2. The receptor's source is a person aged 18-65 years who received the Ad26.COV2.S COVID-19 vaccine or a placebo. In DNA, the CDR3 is TGTGCCAGCAGCTTTAATAGCGGGAGTTTGGGTGAGCAGTTCTTC. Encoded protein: CASSFNSGSLGEQFF.